This entry lists 2 T cell receptor beta chains sequenced from one sample in a study of T cells in Graves' hyperthyroidism and ophthalmopathy. RNA transcripts were the template for amplifying TCR beta CDR3 regions. In the first-round RT-PCR of the TCR CDR3, the HTBI primer set was used. Each CDR3 protein gets one entry after TCRdb re-called the multiplex PCR reads with MiXCR. Of roughly 200,000 distinct CDR3 sequences in the sample, 17% were seen once. Sequencing was carried out using blood. The receptors were gathered from a woman aged 50 to 60 with Graves' hyperthyroidism.

The chain links TRBV9 to TRBJ1-5; perhaps TRBD1 as D (5 bases). Germline V lookup: CDR1 SGDLS, CDR2 YYNGEE. CDR3 length: 15 amino acids. V lost 2 bases and J lost 3, with 12 bases in between. In DNA, the CDR3 is TGTGCCAGCAGCGTTCAGGGATGGGTCAATCAGCCCCAGCATTTT. Its translation: CASSVQGWVNQPQHF.

This chain uses TRBV10-3 with TRBJ1-1; D gene ambiguous. The CDR3 loop spans 14 amino acids. In germline, CDR1 is ENHRY, CDR2 SYGVKD. V was shortened by 0 bases and J by 1 base, with 6 bases between the two germline ends. CDR3 bases: TGTGCCATCAGTGAGTCGAGGAGGAACACTGAAGCTTTCTTT. Protein: CAISESRRNTEAFF.